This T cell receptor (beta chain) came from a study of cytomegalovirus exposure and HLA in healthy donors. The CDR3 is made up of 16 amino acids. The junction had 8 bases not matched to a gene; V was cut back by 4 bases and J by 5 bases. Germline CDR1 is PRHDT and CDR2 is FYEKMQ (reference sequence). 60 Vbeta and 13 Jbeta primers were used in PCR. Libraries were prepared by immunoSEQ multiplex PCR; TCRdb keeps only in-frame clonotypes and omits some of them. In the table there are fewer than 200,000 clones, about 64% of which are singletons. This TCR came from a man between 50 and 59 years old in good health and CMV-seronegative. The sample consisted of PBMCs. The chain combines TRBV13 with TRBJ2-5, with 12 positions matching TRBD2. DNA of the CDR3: TGTGCCAGCAGCTCCCGGCTAGCGGGGGGGCACGAGACCCAGTACTTC. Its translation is CASSSRLAGGHETQYF.